This T cell receptor beta chain was recorded in a study of vaccination effects on CD4 cells after COVID-19. Overall study: From a couple of convalescent patients, samples were taken 16 days and one week before vaccination. Study-level points and caveats: Marked clonal contraction of infection- and vaccine-induced clones was seen late after vaccination. Vaccine-induced new clones formed most post-vaccine spike-reactive clones in convalescents.

CDR3 length: 17 amino acids. Germline V gives CDR1 SGHDN, CDR2 FVKESK. Trimming took off 4 bases at V and 0 bases at J, with 16 bases between the two ends. The repertoire was sequenced with immunoSEQ multiplex PCR; TCRdb's copy has only in-frame clones and lacks some. Of about 24,000 clones detected, 65% to 85% appear once; the ten largest clones hold around 16%. Points on this clone: What it binds is not known.

In the ViraFEST assay, antigen-specific CD4+ clonotypes were identified by expansion after peptide-pool stimulation. The authors isolated CD4+ T cells after around nine days of culture. From March to December 2020, the person had a SARS-CoV-2 infection that was confirmed by PCR. It was on days 3 and 7 that half the medium was replaced with IL-2 medium. The source of this sequence is a human donor who had a prior SARS-CoV-2 infection. V is TRBV14 and J is TRBJ1-3, with D possibly being TRBD1 (6 bases). This sample comprised CD4+ T cells from PBMCs cultured with SARS-CoV-2 spike peptides, obtained before COVID-19 vaccination. CDR3 sequence (DNA): TGTGCCAGCAGCCCGGGGGCAGGAGCCTCCTCTGGAAACACCATATATTTT. Amino acid sequence: CASSPGAGASSGNTIYF.